The 6 T cell receptor beta chains in this list originate from one sample, sequenced in a study of blood T cells in healthy people across ages. A second PCR of 7 to 11 cycles used a sample-barcoded 5' primer and a J-beta primer mix. Using its own MiXCR run on the 5' RACE reads, TCRdb lists one record per CDR3 protein. This table has about 1.5 million distinct CDR3 sequences, under 55% appearing once. Material: blood. The receptors derive from a woman between 18 and 29 years old in good health.

The V and J genes are TRBV27 and TRBJ1-2; D is unresolved. V was shortened by 5 bases and J by 6 bases, with 16 bases between the two germline ends. The CDR3 has 14 amino acids. From germline, CDR1 is MNHEY and CDR2 SMNVEV (reference sequence). CDR3 loop: CASSVIGRNHGYTF. CDR3 in DNA: TGTGCCAGCAGTGTAATCGGCAGGAACCATGGCTACACCTTC.

V is TRBV5-1 and J is TRBJ1-2; D unclear. Deletions cut 3 bases from V and 3 bases from J, with 9 bases between. CDR1 is SGHRS and CDR2 is YFSETQ in the germline V gene. The CDR3 covers 13 residues. The CDR3 reads CASSYGLHYGYTF. The CDR3 DNA sequence: TGCGCCAGCAGCTACGGACTTCACTATGGCTACACCTTC.

The chain carries TRBV6-1 and TRBJ2-5; 9 bases align to TRBD2. V lost 5 bases, J lost 11 bases, and 15 bases stayed unmatched. Looked up from germline, CDR1 is MNHNS and CDR2 is SASEGT. The CDR3 has 15 residues. CDR3 bases: TGTGCCAGCAGTCCGGCGGGGGGGCGGGACAATGAGCAGTACTTC. Protein sequence: CASSPAGGRDNEQYF.

This clonotype was counted a few times. V is TRBV19 and J is TRBJ2-7, with D perhaps TRBD1 or TRBD2 (5 bases each). Trimming removed 3 bases at V and 5 bases at J, with 17 bases between. CDR3 length equals 15 residues. Germline-derived CDR1 and CDR2 are LNHDA and SQIVND (reference sequence). The DNA for the CDR3 is TGTGCCAGTAGTATGGACTTCTCTGGGGACCACGAGCAGTACTTC. This gives the protein CASSMDFSGDHEQYF.

This clonotype was seen once. The chain uses TRBV27 and TRBJ2-2; D unclear. CDR1 is MNHEY and CDR2 is SMNVEV in the germline V gene (reference sequence). With 11 bases removed from V and 0 bases from J, the gap between germline ends came to 10 bases. This CDR3 has 13 amino acids. The CDR3 reads CAAAHANTGELFF. The CDR3 coding sequence is TGTGCCGCCGCTCACGCGAACACCGGGGAGCTGTTTTTT.

This clonotype has just a few counts. This chain links TRBV20-1 with TRBJ1-2; D is unresolved. Germline CDR1 is DFQATT and CDR2 is SNEGSKA (reference sequence). V gave up 6 bases and J gave up 4 bases, with 21 bases separating them. This CDR3 comprises 15 residues. CDR3 sequence: CSAPSLIYSSYGYTF. As DNA, the CDR3 is TGCAGTGCCCCTAGCTTGATATACAGTAGCTATGGCTACACCTTC.